The source of this T cell receptor beta chain is a study of T-cell reconstitution after alpha-beta-depleted transplantation in children. The TCRbeta library was prepared with unique molecular identifiers. Each CDR3 protein gets one entry after TCRdb re-called the PCR reads with MiXCR. The profile shows fewer than 550,000 distinct CDR3 sequences, over 9.5% of them singletons. The germline gives CDR1 SEHNR, CDR2 FQNEAQ (reference sequence). The CDR3 totals 15 residues. V was trimmed by 4 bases and J by 2 bases, leaving 14 bases between them. On this clonotype itself: Its antigen remains unknown.

Findings of the study overall: Alpha-beta T cells present about two months after transplant were reported to originate from several hundred expanded graft clones.

This sequence originates from a female patient aged 2 to 10 who had a stem cell transplant for aplastic anemia, so the T cells may come from the graft donor. The material was PBMCs, mostly from graft donor cells, obtained 180 days after TCRalphabeta/CD19-depleted stem cell transplant. This chain connects TRBV7-9 to TRBJ2-5, with D tentatively TRBD1 (6 bases). The CDR3: CASSSIGQRQETQYF. CDR3 DNA: TGTGCCAGCAGCTCCATTGGACAGCGTCAAGAGACCCAGTACTTC.